This entry lists 23 T cell receptor beta chains sequenced from one sample in a study of control samples from healthy donors and cancer patients. Clones were sequenced by immunoSEQ multiplex PCR, and TCRdb holds only the in-frame ones, with some missing. This sample has 50,000 to 70,000 clones, with approximately 95% found just once. Material for sequencing was blood. Source of these receptors: a woman under 30 in good health.

The chain recombines TRBV5-1 with TRBJ2-2; possibly TRBD2 for D (5 bases). This CDR3 region has 15 residues. Germline V gene lookup returns CDR1 SGHRS and CDR2 YFSETQ. With 5 bases removed from V and 8 bases from J, the gap between germline ends came to 19 bases. This CDR3 reads CASSSSPTGLGELFF. DNA for the CDR3: TGCGCCAGCAGTTCGAGTCCCACGGGGTTAGGGGAGCTGTTTTTT.

The rearrangement links TRBV4-3 to TRBJ1-5, with 8 positions matching TRBD1. With V trimmed by 4 bases and J by 2 bases, 4 bases remained unmatched. Germline V CDR1 and CDR2: LGHNA, YSLEER. The CDR3 contains 15 residues. The CDR3: CASSLDRVGNQPQHF. The CDR3 DNA is TGCGCCAGCAGCCTGGACAGGGTAGGCAATCAGCCCCAGCATTTT.

The V and J genes are TRBV11-2 and TRBJ1-2; tentatively, D is TRBD1 (6 bases). Germline CDR1 and CDR2: SGHAT and FQNNGV. V lost 4 bases to trimming and J lost 13 bases, with 25 bases between them. This CDR3 is built from 15 residues. The DNA of the CDR3 is TGTGCCAGCAGCTCCTCCCCCGGAACACAGGGAGGGTTCACCTTC. Its translation: CASSSSPGTQGGFTF.

This chain links TRBV12-5 with TRBJ1-5; D not resolved. Trimming shortened V by 6 bases and J by 7 bases, and 13 bases separated the two germline ends. The CDR3 runs to 13 residues. Germline V gene sequence: CDR1 LGHNT, CDR2 FRNRAP. The CDR3 loop reads CASGIRAYQPQHF. The CDR3 region has the DNA TGTGCTAGTGGAATTAGGGCTTACCAGCCCCAGCATTTT.

The CDR3 here is CASSQGGYSPLHF. In nucleotides, the CDR3 is TGTGCCAGCAGTCAGGGGGGGTATTCACCCCTCCACTTT. The chain uses TRBV6-5 and TRBJ1-6, with TRBD1 matching 7 bases. The CDR3 contains 13 residues. The germline gives CDR1 MNHEY, CDR2 SVGAGI. The trim removed 5 bases at V and 8 bases at J, leaving 3 bases unmatched.

CDR3 sequence reads: CASSTFLGQNTDTQYF. The CDR3 coding sequence is TGTGCCAGCAGCACTTTTTTGGGACAGAACACAGATACGCAGTATTTT. V usage is TRBV7-9 and J usage is TRBJ2-3, with TRBD1 identical over 7 bases. The CDR3 totals 16 residues. V was pared by 5 bases and J by 2 bases, with 10 bases of the junction left unmatched. Germline V gene sequence: CDR1 SEHNR, CDR2 FQNEAQ (reference sequence).

The chain recombines TRBV5-5 with TRBJ2-2; D not resolved. V gave up 4 bases and J gave up 2 bases, with 9 bases separating them. The length of the CDR3 is 14 residues. Germline values: CDR1 SGHKS, CDR2 YYEKEE (reference sequence). CDR3 DNA: TGTGCCAGCAGCCTGGCATCTAACACCGGGGAGCTGTTTTTT. It encodes CASSLASNTGELFF. The whole variable domain, filled in from reference TRBV5-5 and TRBJ2-2, reads DAGVTQSPTHLIKTRGQQVTLRCSPISGHKSVSWYQQVLGQGPQFIFQYYEKEERGRGNFPDRFSARQFPNYSSELNVNALLLGDSALYLCASSLASNTGELFFGEGSRLTVL.

The V gene is TRBV30, the J gene TRBJ1-2, with 7 bases aligning to TRBD1. V shed 7 bases and J 6 bases; nucleotides not matched to a gene: 8. Germline V CDR1 and CDR2: GTSNPN, SVGIG (reference sequence). The CDR3 covers 12 residues. In DNA, the CDR3 is TGTGCCTCGCCCAGGGGGAAGAATGGCTACACCTTC. Amino acids: CASPRGKNGYTF.

J is TRBJ1-1 and V is TRBV20-1, with D hard to call. This CDR3 has 10 residues. The germline CDR1 and CDR2 sequences are DFQATT and SNEGSKA (reference sequence). Deletions cut 2 bases from V and 7 bases from J, with 5 bases between. Written as DNA, the CDR3 is TGCAGTGCTAGACAGTTTGAAGCTTTCTTT. Residues: CSARQFEAFF.

Remarks on this clone: At one boundary the junction diverges from the germline segment, which might be a read error. The chain carries TRBV5-4 and TRBJ2-5; TRBD2 agrees at 7 bases. This CDR3 is 11 amino acids long. CDR1 and CDR2 (germline): SGHNT, YYREEE (reference sequence). The CDR3 nucleotides read TGTGCCAGCACCTTGGGGGGGGCCCAGTACTTC. Amino acid sequence: CASTLGGAQYF.

The chain recombines TRBV19 with TRBJ2-2; D remains ambiguous. Germline CDR1 reads LNHDA; CDR2 reads SQIVND (reference sequence). Deletions cut 10 bases from V and 8 bases from J, with 11 bases between. This CDR3 has 11 amino acids. The CDR3 spells CATQDGGELFF. As DNA, the CDR3 is TGTGCCACCCAAGACGGGGGGGAGCTGTTTTTT.

This clone showed up just once. V usage is TRBV6-4 and J usage is TRBJ1-6; D may be TRBD1 (5 bases). CDR3 length: 14 residues. Trimming cost V 2 bases and J 6 bases, with 8 bases left between them. The germline gives CDR1 MRHNA, CDR2 SNTAGT. CDR3 coding DNA: TGTGCCAGCAGTGACGGTGGGGCTAATTCACCCCTCCACTTT. This translates into CASSDGGANSPLHF.

V is TRBV9 and J is TRBJ2-1; weak D call: TRBD2 (5 bases). V was cut by 0 bases and J by 8 bases, with 21 bases left in between. This CDR3 comprises 17 residues. The germline CDR1 and CDR2 sequences are SGDLS and YYNGEE. The CDR3 loop is CASSVVDGVTSHDEQFF. CDR3 bases: TGTGCCAGCAGCGTAGTGGACGGGGTGACCTCACACGATGAGCAGTTCTTC.

The chain joins TRBV7-2 to TRBJ2-5, with unresolved D. V was cut by 0 bases and J by 4 bases, with 0 bases left in between. The CDR3 has 11 residues. Per germline, CDR1 SGHTA and CDR2 FQGNSA. CDR3 in DNA: TGTGCCAGCAGCTTAGCAGAGACCCAGTACTTC. It is translated as CASSLAETQYF.

This chain uses TRBV30 with TRBJ1-4; D remains unclear. The CDR3 has 16 amino acids. The V gene's germline CDR1 is GTSNPN and CDR2 SVGIG (reference sequence). V was shortened by 0 bases and J by 0 bases, with 11 bases between the two germline ends. DNA for the CDR3: TGTGCCTGGAGTGTAGCGGTCCGTCCAACTAATGAAAAACTGTTTTTT. Translated, it gives CAWSVAVRPTNEKLFF.

The J gene is TRBJ2-7, the V gene TRBV3-1 (or the pseudogene TRBV3-2); 9 bases are shared with TRBD1. Looked up from germline, CDR1 is LGHDT and CDR2 is YNNKEL (reference sequence). The CDR3 loop spans 14 amino acids. V lost 6 bases and J lost 5; bases outside the gene matches: 8. Here the CDR3 DNA reads TGTGCCAGCAGGGACAGGGGAGGCGGCGACGAGCAGTACTTC. It codes for CASRDRGGGDEQYF.

This chain uses TRBV23-1 with TRBJ1-3, with D unclear. TRBV23-1 qualifies as an ORF whose function is uncertain. The CDR3 runs to 18 residues. V was shortened by 1 base and J by 0 bases, with 16 bases between the two germline ends. CDR3 region: CASSQYQLSRVSGNTIYF. DNA of the CDR3: TGCGCCAGCAGTCAATACCAGTTGAGCCGAGTCTCTGGAAACACCATATATTTT.

J is TRBJ1-2 and V is TRBV28, with D possibly matching TRBD1 (5 bases). The CDR3 is made up of 14 amino acids. Germline assignment: CDR1 MDHEN and CDR2 SYDVKM. V lost 4 bases to trimming and J lost 7 bases, with 16 bases between them. CDR3 residues: CASSSWGVVGGYTF. In nucleotides, the CDR3 is TGTGCCAGCAGTTCTTGGGGGGTTGTGGGTGGCTACACCTTC.

CDR3 DNA sequence: TGTGCCAGCAGCTCGGACAGGGGGAGAGCTTTCTTT. As protein: CASSSDRGRAFF. The chain links TRBV11-1 to TRBJ1-1, with 10 nucleotides matching TRBD1. V dropped 4 bases and J dropped 10; count of bases not matched to a gene: 3. CDR1 is SGHAT and CDR2 is FQDESV in the germline V gene (reference sequence). The CDR3 consists of 12 residues.

The V and J genes are TRBV5-4 and TRBJ2-1; TRBD2 agrees at 13 bases. Germline V gene data show CDR1 as SGHNT and CDR2 as YYREEE (reference sequence). Unmatched junction bases numbered 8, after V lost 4 bases and J lost 10 bases. The CDR3 contains 15 residues. DNA for the CDR3: TGTGCCAGCAGCGCCGGGACTAGCGGGGCAGGAGAGCAGTTCTTC. As protein: CASSAGTSGAGEQFF.

The rearrangement joins TRBV18 to TRBJ2-3; unclear D gene. Germline V lookup: CDR1 KGHSH, CDR2 LQKENI. The CDR3 sequence is 16 residues long. Trimming removed 2 bases at V and 1 base at J, with 13 bases between. The CDR3 nucleotides read TGTGCCAGCTCACCATGGAAGGGCTTCGGCACAGATACGCAGTATTTT. This codes for CASSPWKGFGTDTQYF. The full variable domain, with the rest looked up from reference TRBV18 and TRBJ2-3, is NAGVMQNPRHLVRRRGQEARLRCSPMKGHSHVYWYRQLPEEGLKFMVYLQKENIIDESGMPKERFSAEFPKEGPSILRIQQVVRGDSAAYFCASSPWKGFGTDTQYFGPGTRLTVL.

The chain combines TRBV19 with TRBJ1-5; 10 bases fit TRBD1. CDR3 size: 17 residues. Trimming took 4 bases from V and 2 from J; bases not matched to a gene: 8. Per germline, CDR1 LNHDA and CDR2 SQIVND (reference sequence). In DNA, the CDR3 is TGTGCCAGTAGTAGAAGGGACAGGGGACGGGGCAATCAGCCCCAGCATTTT. This sequence encodes CASSRRDRGRGNQPQHF.

The chain has TRBV6-5 and TRBJ1-6, with D tentatively TRBD1 (6 bases). Germline-derived CDR1 and CDR2 are MNHEY and SVGAGI. The V gene lost 0 bases and the J gene lost 7 bases, with 13 bases spanning the gap. The CDR3 has 16 residues. DNA of the CDR3: TGTGCCAGCAGTTACTCCGGGGGGCGCAGAAATTCACCCCTCCACTTT. It codes for CASSYSGGRRNSPLHF.